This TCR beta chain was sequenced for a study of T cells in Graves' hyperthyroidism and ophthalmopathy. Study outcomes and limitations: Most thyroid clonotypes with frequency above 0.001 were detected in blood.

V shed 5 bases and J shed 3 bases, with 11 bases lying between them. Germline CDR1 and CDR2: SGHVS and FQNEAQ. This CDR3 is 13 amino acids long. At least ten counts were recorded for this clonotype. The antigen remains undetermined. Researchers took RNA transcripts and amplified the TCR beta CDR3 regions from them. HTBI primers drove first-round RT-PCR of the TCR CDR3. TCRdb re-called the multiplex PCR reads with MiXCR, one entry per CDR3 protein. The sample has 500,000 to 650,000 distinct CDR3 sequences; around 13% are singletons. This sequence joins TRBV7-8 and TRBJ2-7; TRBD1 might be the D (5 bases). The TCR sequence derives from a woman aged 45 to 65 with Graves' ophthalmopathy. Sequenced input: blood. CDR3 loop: CASSTYRFYEQYF. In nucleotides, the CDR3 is TGTGCCAGCAGCACCTACAGGTTCTACGAGCAGTACTTC.